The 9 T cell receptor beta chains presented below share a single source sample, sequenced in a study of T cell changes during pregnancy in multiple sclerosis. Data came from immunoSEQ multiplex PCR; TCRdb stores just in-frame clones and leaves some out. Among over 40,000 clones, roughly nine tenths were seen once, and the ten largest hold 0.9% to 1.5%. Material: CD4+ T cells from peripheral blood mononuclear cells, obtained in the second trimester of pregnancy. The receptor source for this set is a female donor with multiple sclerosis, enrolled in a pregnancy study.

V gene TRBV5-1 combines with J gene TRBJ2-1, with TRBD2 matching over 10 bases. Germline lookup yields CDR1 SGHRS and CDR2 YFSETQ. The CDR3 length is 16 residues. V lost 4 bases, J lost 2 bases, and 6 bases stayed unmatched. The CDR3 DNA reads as TGCGCCAGCAGCGACCCTAGCGGGAGTCCCTACAATGAGCAGTTCTTC. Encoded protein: CASSDPSGSPYNEQFF.

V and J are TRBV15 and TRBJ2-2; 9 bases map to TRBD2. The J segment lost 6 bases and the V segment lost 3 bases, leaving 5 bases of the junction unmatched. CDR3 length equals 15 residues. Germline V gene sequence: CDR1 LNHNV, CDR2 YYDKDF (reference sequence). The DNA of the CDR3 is TGTGCCACCAGCAGGGGGGCTAGCGGGGCCGGGGAGCTGTTTTTT. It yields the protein CATSRGASGAGELFF.

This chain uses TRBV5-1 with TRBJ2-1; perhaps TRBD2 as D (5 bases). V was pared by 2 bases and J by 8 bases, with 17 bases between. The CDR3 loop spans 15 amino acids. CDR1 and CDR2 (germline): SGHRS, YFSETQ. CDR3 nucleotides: TGCGCCAGCAGCTTCTCGTCCTTCAGCGGTGATGAGCAGTTCTTC. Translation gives CASSFSSFSGDEQFF.

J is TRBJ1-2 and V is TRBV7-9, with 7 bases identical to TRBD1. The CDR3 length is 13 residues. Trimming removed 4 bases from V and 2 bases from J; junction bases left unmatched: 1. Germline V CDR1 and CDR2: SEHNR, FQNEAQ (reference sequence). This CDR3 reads CASSSGQNYGYTF. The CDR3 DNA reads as TGTGCCAGCAGCTCGGGACAGAACTATGGCTACACCTTC.

The CDR3 loop is CASSLAGTESYEQYF. CDR3 sequence (DNA): TGTGCCAGCAGCTTAGCAGGTACAGAGTCCTACGAGCAGTACTTC. The chain employs TRBV7-6 and TRBJ2-7, with D uncertain. This CDR3 is built from 15 residues. Per germline, CDR1 SGHVS and CDR2 FNYEAQ. Between the trimmed V and J ends, which lost 0 bases and 1 base, there was a span of 10 bases.

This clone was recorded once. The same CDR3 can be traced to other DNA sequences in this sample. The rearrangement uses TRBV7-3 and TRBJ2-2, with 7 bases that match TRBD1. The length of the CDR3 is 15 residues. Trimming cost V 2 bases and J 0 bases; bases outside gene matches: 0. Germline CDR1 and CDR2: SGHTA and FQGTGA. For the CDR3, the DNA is TGTGCCAGCAGCTTACAGGGGGCGAACACCGGGGAGCTGTTTTTT. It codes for CASSLQGANTGELFF.

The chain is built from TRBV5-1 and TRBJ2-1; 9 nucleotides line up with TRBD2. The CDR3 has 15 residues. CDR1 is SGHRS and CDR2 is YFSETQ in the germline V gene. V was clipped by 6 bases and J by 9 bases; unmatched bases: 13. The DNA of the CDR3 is TGCGCCAGCACCCCTGGCGGGAGGGGTGTCAGTGAGCAGTTCTTC. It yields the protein CASTPGGRGVSEQFF. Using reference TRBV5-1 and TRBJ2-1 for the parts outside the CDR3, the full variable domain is KAGVTQTPRYLIKTRGQQVTLSCSPISGHRSVSWYQQTPGQGLQFLFEYFSETQRNKGNFPGRFSGRQFSNSRSEMNVSTLELGDSALYLCASTPGGRGVSEQFFGPGTRLTVL.

CDR3 region: CAISELNEQFF. CDR3 DNA sequence: TGTGCCATCAGTGAGCTGAATGAGCAGTTCTTC. The chain couples TRBV10-3 to TRBJ2-1, with no clear D. V dropped 2 bases and J dropped 7 bases, with 3 bases sitting between them. Germline V gene lookup returns CDR1 ENHRY and CDR2 SYGVKD. The CDR3 is 11 residues long.

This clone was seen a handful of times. The CDR3 region has the DNA TGCGCCAGCAGCTCTCCAGGGTTTTTGAACACTGAAGCTTTCTTT. This encodes CASSSPGFLNTEAFF. J is TRBJ1-1 and V is TRBV5-1, with D possibly TRBD1 on 5 matching bases. The CDR3 is 15 residues long. V lost 3 bases and J lost 0, with 12 bases in between. Looked up from germline, CDR1 is SGHRS and CDR2 is YFSETQ.